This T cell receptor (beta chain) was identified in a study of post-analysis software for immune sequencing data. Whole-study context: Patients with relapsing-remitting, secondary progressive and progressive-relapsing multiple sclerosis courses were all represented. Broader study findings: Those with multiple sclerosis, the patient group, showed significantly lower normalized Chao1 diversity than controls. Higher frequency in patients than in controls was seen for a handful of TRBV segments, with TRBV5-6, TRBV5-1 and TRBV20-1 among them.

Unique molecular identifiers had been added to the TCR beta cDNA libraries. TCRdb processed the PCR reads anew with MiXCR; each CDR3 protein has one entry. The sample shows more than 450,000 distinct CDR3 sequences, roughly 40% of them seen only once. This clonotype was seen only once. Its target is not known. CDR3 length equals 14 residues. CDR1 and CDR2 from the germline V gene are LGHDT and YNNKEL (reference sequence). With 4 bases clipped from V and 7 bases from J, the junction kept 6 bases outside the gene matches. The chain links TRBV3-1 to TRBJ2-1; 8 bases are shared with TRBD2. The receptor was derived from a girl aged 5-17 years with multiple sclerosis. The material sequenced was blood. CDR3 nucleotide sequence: TGTGCCAGCAGCCTTGGGACTAGTTTGAATGAGCAGTTCTTC. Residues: CASSLGTSLNEQFF.